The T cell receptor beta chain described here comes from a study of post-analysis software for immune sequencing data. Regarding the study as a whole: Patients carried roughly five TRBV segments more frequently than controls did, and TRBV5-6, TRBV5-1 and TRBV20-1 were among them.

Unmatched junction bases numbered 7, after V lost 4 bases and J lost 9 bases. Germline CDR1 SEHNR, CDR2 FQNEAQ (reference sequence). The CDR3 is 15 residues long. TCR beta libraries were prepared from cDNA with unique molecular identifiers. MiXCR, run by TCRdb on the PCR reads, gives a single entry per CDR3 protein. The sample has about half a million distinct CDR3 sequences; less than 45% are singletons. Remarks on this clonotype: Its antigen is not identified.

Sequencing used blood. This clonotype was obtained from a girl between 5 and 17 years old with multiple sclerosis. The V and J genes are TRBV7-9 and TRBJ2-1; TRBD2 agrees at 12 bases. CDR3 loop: CASSSLASGGGEQFF. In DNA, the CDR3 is TGTGCCAGCAGCTCGCTGGCTAGCGGGGGGGGTGAGCAGTTCTTC.